The 25 T cell receptor beta chains given below trace back to one sample, sequenced in a study of control samples from healthy donors and cancer patients. Repertoires were generated with immunoSEQ multiplex PCR, while TCRdb's copy carries only in-frame clones and drops some. Of approximately 130,000 clones listed, approximately 88% were seen once; the top ten hold approximately 39%. The sample consisted of blood. These TCRs come from a man aged 50 to 60 in good health.

V is TRBV9 and J is TRBJ1-2, with TRBD1 matching over 10 bases. V lost 4 bases to trimming and J lost 4 bases; unmatched junction nucleotides: 7. Germline values: CDR1 SGDLS, CDR2 YYNGEE. The CDR3 loop spans 15 amino acids. The CDR3 spells CASSLRTGGAYGYTF. The DNA of the CDR3 is TGTGCCAGCAGCTTACGGACAGGGGGAGCCTATGGCTACACCTTC.

The rearrangement joins TRBV7-7 to TRBJ2-1, with 10 bases fitting TRBD2. Germline V lookup: CDR1 SSHAT, CDR2 FNYEAQ (reference sequence). With V trimmed by 1 base and J by 5 bases, 2 bases remained unmatched. This CDR3 has 15 residues. The CDR3 here is CASSLVAGGNNEQFF. DNA for the CDR3: TGTGCCAGCAGCTTAGTAGCGGGGGGTAACAATGAGCAGTTCTTC. Complete variable domain (other parts from reference TRBV7-7 and TRBJ2-1): GAGVSQSPRYKVTKRGQDVTLRCDPISSHATLYWYQQALGQGPEFLTYFNYEAQPDKSGLPSDRFSAERPEGSISTLTIQRTEQRDSAMYRCASSLVAGGNNEQFFGPGTRLTVL.

This rearrangement joins TRBV7-8 to TRBJ2-2; 9 bases map to TRBD1. The germline V gene has CDR1 SGHVS and CDR2 FQNEAQ. This CDR3 is built from 15 residues. V dropped 3 bases and J dropped 1; count of bases not matched to a gene: 0. The CDR3 coding sequence is TGTGCCAGCAGCTTGACAGGGGGGAACACCGGGGAGCTGTTTTTT. It specifies CASSLTGGNTGELFF.

The chain combines TRBV24-1 with TRBJ2-3; the D is unclear. Germline CDR1 reads KGHDR; CDR2 reads SFDVKD. CDR3 size: 14 residues. Trimming removed 1 base from V and 0 bases from J, with 4 bases in between. The CDR3 is CATSDFSSTDTQYF. In nucleotides, the CDR3 is TGTGCCACCAGTGATTTCTCCAGCACAGATACGCAGTATTTT.

The rearrangement links TRBV7-9 to TRBJ1-1; D unclear. This CDR3 contains 14 residues. The V end lost 5 bases, the J end lost 2 bases, and 12 bases lay between the germline ends. The germline V gene has CDR1 SEHNR and CDR2 FQNEAQ (reference sequence). The CDR3 loop reads CASSPARENTEAFF. CDR3 nucleotide sequence: TGTGCCAGCAGCCCGGCACGGGAAAACACTGAAGCTTTCTTT.

The gene calls are TRBV7-2 and TRBJ1-3; a possible D gene is TRBD1 (6 bases). V shed 1 base and J shed 2 bases, with 15 bases lying between them. CDR1 and CDR2 from the germline V gene are SGHTA and FQGNSA. The CDR3 runs to 17 residues. DNA of the CDR3: TGTGCCAGCAGCTTAGAGGGGGGGGTACCGCCTGGAAACACCATATATTTT. Protein: CASSLEGGVPPGNTIYF.

The CDR3 DNA follows: TGTGCCAGTACCCCGGGACAGGGGGTTAGCGGGGAGCTGTTTTTT. The encoded protein is CASTPGQGVSGELFF. The rearrangement links TRBV19 to TRBJ2-2, with 11 bases aligning to TRBD1. With V trimmed by 7 bases and J by 7 bases, 8 bases remained unmatched. The germline V gene has CDR1 LNHDA and CDR2 SQIVND (reference sequence). CDR3 size: 15 residues. Full variable domain (missing parts from reference TRBV19 and TRBJ2-2): DGGITQSPKYLFRKEGQNVTLSCEQNLNHDAMYWYRQDPGQGLRLIYYSQIVNDFQKGDIAEGYSVSREKKESFPLTVTSAQKNPTAFYLCASTPGQGVSGELFFGEGSRLTVL.

V and J are TRBV23-1 and TRBJ2-7; maybe TRBD1 (6 bases). TRBV23-1 is flagged as an ORF with uncertain function. CDR3 length: 14 amino acids. Deletions cut 8 bases from V and 1 base from J, with 15 bases between. CDR3 sequence: CASQVRGNSYEQYF. CDR3 in DNA: TGCGCCAGCCAGGTCAGGGGTAATTCCTACGAGCAGTACTTC.

CDR3 in amino acids: CASSLARTANYGYTF. DNA for the CDR3: TGTGCCAGCAGCTTAGCGCGGACAGCCAACTATGGCTACACCTTC. The V call is TRBV7-2, the J call TRBJ1-2, with D possibly TRBD1 on 6 matching bases. This CDR3 spans 15 amino acids. Trimming removed 0 bases at V and 2 bases at J, with 10 bases between. Germline CDR1 and CDR2: SGHTA and FQGNSA.

J is TRBJ2-5 and V is TRBV7-2, with a weak D call TRBD1 (6 bases). CDR3 length: 13 amino acids. In germline, CDR1 is SGHTA, CDR2 FQGNSA. Between the trimmed V and J ends, which lost 7 bases and 4 bases, there was a span of 13 bases. The chain's CDR3 is CASTAGVGETQYF. DNA for the CDR3: TGTGCCAGCACCGCAGGGGTGGGAGAGACCCAGTACTTC.

This chain joins TRBV5-1 and TRBJ1-2, with D tentatively TRBD1 (5 bases). The CDR3 loop spans 14 amino acids. Trimming removed 4 bases from V and 2 bases from J, with 12 bases in between. Per germline, CDR1 SGHRS and CDR2 YFSETQ. CDR3 protein: CASSISDTNYGYTF. CDR3 nucleotide sequence: TGCGCCAGCAGCATATCGGACACCAACTATGGCTACACCTTC.

The chain links TRBV12-3 or TRBV12-4 to TRBJ1-3; D is ambiguous. Trimming took 7 bases from V and 0 from J, leaving 7 bases between them. This CDR3 has 13 residues. In DNA, the CDR3 is TGTGCCAGCACCCCTCTCTCTGGAAACACCATATATTTT. Protein: CASTPLSGNTIYF.

This clone was seen only once. The J gene is TRBJ1-5, the V gene TRBV10-3, with D unresolved. This CDR3 is built from 13 residues. The V gene's germline CDR1 is ENHRY and CDR2 SYGVKD. With 8 bases removed from V and 0 bases from J, the gap between germline ends came to 8 bases. The CDR3 is CAIQDGSNQPQHF. CDR3 bases: TGTGCCATCCAGGACGGTAGCAATCAGCCCCAGCATTTT.

The chain joins TRBV7-8 to TRBJ1-1; 8 bases are shared with TRBD1. This CDR3 region has 15 residues. V lost 7 bases, J lost 4 bases, and 11 bases stayed unmatched. CDR1 and CDR2 from the germline V gene are SGHVS and FQNEAQ. CDR3 nucleotide sequence: TGTGCCAGCAACACCCCGGGACAGGTTCCCACTGAAGCTTTCTTT. Translated: CASNTPGQVPTEAFF. The whole variable domain, filled in from reference TRBV7-8 and TRBJ1-1, reads GAGVSQSPRYKVAKRGQDVALRCDPISGHVSLFWYQQALGQGPEFLTYFQNEAQLDKSGLPSDRFFAERPEGSVSTLKIQRTQQEDSAVYLCASNTPGQVPTEAFFGQGTRLTVV.

This clone was counted between two and nine times. This sequence joins TRBV30 and TRBJ2-2; TRBD2 aligns across 7 bases. Germline values: CDR1 GTSNPN, CDR2 SVGIG (reference sequence). CDR3 length: 15 residues. The junction had 10 bases not matched to a gene; V was cut back by 7 bases and J by 2 bases. The CDR3 loop reads CASHGGRSNTGELFF. CDR3 bases: TGTGCCTCGCACGGGGGGAGAAGTAACACCGGGGAGCTGTTTTTT.

This clone has a single count. This chain uses TRBV2 with TRBJ1-2; D unclear. Germline-derived CDR1 and CDR2 are SNHLY and FYNNEI. CDR3 size: 13 residues. V gave up 2 bases and J gave up 2 bases, with 6 bases separating them. This CDR3 is CASSEYLNYGYTF. The CDR3 DNA sequence: TGTGCCAGCAGTGAATATTTAAACTATGGCTACACCTTC.

The chain couples TRBV7-6 to TRBJ1-6; D remains ambiguous. V was shortened by 9 bases and J by 0 bases, with 12 bases between the two germline ends. Looked up from germline, CDR1 is SGHVS and CDR2 is FNYEAQ. The CDR3 consists of 15 residues. The DNA of the CDR3 is TGTGCCAGTTCAGCCGCTCGCTCCTATAATTCACCCCTCCACTTT. Amino acid sequence: CASSAARSYNSPLHF.

The chain has TRBV4-1 and TRBJ2-1, with a weak D call TRBD2 (6 bases). Between the trimmed V and J ends, which lost 2 bases and 1 base, there was a span of 15 bases. The CDR3 spans 17 residues. CDR1 and CDR2 from the germline V gene are MGHRA and YSYEKL. CDR3 protein: CASSQNPAGPSYNEQFF. CDR3 coding DNA: TGCGCCAGCAGCCAAAACCCTGCGGGACCATCCTACAATGAGCAGTTCTTC.

The V call is TRBV25-1, the J call TRBJ1-4; D unclear. The germline V gene has CDR1 MGHDK and CDR2 SYGVNS. With 3 bases removed from V and 4 bases from J, the gap between germline ends came to 6 bases. The CDR3 is 13 residues long. The CDR3 bases are TGTGCCAGCAGTGATCATAGTAATGAAAAACTGTTTTTT. Amino acids: CASSDHSNEKLFF. Drawing the rest from reference TRBV25-1 and TRBJ1-4, the complete variable domain is EADIYQTPRYLVIGTGKKITLECSQTMGHDKMYWYQQDPGMELHLIHYSYGVNSTEKGDLSSESTVSRIRTEHFPLTLESARPSHTSQYLCASSDHSNEKLFFGSGTQLSVL.

Note on this clone: This same CDR3 is encoded by further DNA sequences in the sample. V usage is TRBV18 and J usage is TRBJ1-4; TRBD1 matches 10 bases. Germline lookup yields CDR1 KGHSH and CDR2 LQKENI. The length of the CDR3 is 14 residues. The ends lost 6 bases at V and 6 bases at J; junction bases unmatched: 4. The CDR3 loop is CASSPGTGDEKLFF. The CDR3 nucleotides read TGTGCCAGCTCTCCCGGGACAGGGGATGAAAAACTGTTTTTT.

The chain recombines TRBV3-1 (or the pseudogene TRBV3-2) with TRBJ2-7; D is ambiguous. The germline gives CDR1 LGHDT, CDR2 YNNKEL (reference sequence). Trimming took 0 bases from V and 4 from J, leaving 10 bases between them. CDR3 size: 14 residues. CDR3 DNA sequence: TGTGCCAGCAGCCAAGATCCCCCCCAGTACGAGCAGTACTTC. Its protein is CASSQDPPQYEQYF.

The rearrangement links TRBV21-1 to TRBJ1-2; the table names TRBD1, a call not compared with the DNA. TRBV21-1 is listed as a pseudogene. The CDR3 runs to 17 residues. The CDR3 sequence: CASNQSIRDRVNYGYTF. In DNA form, the CDR3 reads TGTGCCAGCAACCAATCCATCCGGGACAGGGTTAACTATGGCTACACCTTC.

This clone was observed a single time. The rearrangement joins TRBV3-1 (or the pseudogene TRBV3-2) to TRBJ2-3; 9 nucleotides line up with TRBD1. This CDR3 spans 16 amino acids. Unmatched junction bases numbered 9, after V lost 5 bases and J lost 3 bases. The V gene's germline CDR1 is LGHDT and CDR2 YNNKEL (reference sequence). The CDR3 sequence is CASSSPTGGETDTQYF. CDR3 nucleotide sequence: TGTGCCAGCAGCTCTCCGACAGGGGGGGAGACAGATACGCAGTATTTT.

The CDR3 spells CASRPRPVATNEKLFF. The CDR3 bases are TGTGCCAGCAGGCCAAGGCCGGTAGCAACTAATGAAAAACTGTTTTTT. The chain is built from TRBV27 and TRBJ1-4; D unclear. The CDR3 spans 16 residues. CDR1 and CDR2 from the germline V gene are MNHEY and SMNVEV (reference sequence). The ends were cut back, 6 bases at V and 0 bases at J, with 14 bases in the middle. The full variable domain, rest sourced from reference TRBV27 and TRBJ1-4, is EAQVTQNPRYLITVTGKKLTVTCSQNMNHEYMSWYRQDPGLGLRQIYYSMNVEVTDKGDVPEGYKVSRKEKRNFPLILESPSPNQTSLYFCASRPRPVATNEKLFFGSGTQLSVL.

The chain links TRBV29-1 to TRBJ2-2; 9 bases line up with TRBD1. The CDR3 has 13 residues. Germline V lookup: CDR1 SQVTM, CDR2 ANQGSEA. V shed 4 bases, J shed 3 bases, and the junction held 0 bases outside the gene matches. The CDR3 protein is CSVGTGDTGELFF. The DNA of the CDR3 is TGCAGCGTTGGGACAGGGGACACCGGGGAGCTGTTTTTT.